This T cell receptor (beta chain) appears in the sequencing data of a study of T cell responses to AZD1222 COVID-19 vaccine. The study's findings and limits: Spike-specific TCR breadth and depth grew following two AZD1222 doses. Clonal diversity may have been underestimated in mostly white British donors. Seropositive status at baseline applied to only 6 or 7 AZD1222 recipients.

This clone has a single count. What it binds is unknown. The protocol was immunoSEQ multiplex PCR, while the TCRdb copy is restricted to in-frame clones and leaves out a portion. The sample yields about 93,000 clones, approximately 92% seen once. Germline V gene lookup returns CDR1 SGHTS and CDR2 YDEGEE. V was clipped by 7 bases and J by 4 bases, with 26 bases between them. This CDR3 comprises 17 residues. The sample was peripheral blood, taken 28 days after the second AZD1222 dose. The receptor comes from an adult who received the AZD1222 COVID-19 vaccine. This chain uses TRBV5-8 with TRBJ1-1; D is ambiguous. The CDR3 DNA is TGTGCCAGCGAAACAACTTTTTCCACAAGTCGGAGCACTGAAGCTTTCTTT. This gives the protein CASETTFSTSRSTEAFF.